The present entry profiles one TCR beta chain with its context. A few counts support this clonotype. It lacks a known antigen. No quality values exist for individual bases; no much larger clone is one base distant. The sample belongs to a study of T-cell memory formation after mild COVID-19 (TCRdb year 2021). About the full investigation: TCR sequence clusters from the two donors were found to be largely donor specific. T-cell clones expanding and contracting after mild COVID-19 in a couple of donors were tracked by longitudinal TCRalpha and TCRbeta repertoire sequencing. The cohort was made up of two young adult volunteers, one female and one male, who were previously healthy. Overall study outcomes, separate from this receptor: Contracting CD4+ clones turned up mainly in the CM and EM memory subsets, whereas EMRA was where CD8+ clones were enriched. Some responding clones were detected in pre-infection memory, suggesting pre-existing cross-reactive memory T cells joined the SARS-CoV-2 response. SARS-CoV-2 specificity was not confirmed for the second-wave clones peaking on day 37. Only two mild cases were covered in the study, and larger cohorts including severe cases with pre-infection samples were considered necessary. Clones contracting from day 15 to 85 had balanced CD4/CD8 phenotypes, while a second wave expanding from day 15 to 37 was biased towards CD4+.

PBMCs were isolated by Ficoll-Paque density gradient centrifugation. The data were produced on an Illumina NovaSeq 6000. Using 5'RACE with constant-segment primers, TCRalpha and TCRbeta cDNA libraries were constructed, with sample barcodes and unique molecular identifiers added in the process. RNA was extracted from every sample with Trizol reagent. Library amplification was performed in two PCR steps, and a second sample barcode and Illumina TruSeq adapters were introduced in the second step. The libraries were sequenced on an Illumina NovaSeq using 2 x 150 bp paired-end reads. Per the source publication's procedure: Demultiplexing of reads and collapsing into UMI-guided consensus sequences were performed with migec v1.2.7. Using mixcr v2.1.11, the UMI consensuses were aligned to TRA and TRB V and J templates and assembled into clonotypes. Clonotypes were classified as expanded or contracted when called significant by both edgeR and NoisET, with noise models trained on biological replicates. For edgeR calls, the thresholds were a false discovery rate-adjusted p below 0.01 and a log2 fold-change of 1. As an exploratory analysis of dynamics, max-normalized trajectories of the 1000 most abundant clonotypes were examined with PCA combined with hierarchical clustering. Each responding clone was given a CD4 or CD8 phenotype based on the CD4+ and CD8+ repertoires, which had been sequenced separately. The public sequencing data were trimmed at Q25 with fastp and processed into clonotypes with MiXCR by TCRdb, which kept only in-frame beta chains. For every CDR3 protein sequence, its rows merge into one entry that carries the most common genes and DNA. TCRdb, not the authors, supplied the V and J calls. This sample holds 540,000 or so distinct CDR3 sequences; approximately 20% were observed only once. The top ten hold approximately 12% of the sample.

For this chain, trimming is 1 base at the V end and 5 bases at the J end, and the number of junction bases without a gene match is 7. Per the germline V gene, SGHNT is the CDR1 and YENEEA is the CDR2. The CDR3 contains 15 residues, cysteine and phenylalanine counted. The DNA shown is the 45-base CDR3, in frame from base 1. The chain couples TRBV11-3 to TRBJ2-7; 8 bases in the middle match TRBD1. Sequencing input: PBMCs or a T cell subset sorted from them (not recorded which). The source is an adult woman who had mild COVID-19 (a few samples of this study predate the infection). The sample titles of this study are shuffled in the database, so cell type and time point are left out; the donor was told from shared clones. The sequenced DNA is TGTGCCAGCAGCTTAGGTGGGACAGGCCGCCACGAGCAGTACTTC. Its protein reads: CASSLGGTGRHEQYF.